A selection of T cell receptor beta chains follows, all from one sample in a study of response to subunit inactivated influenza vaccine. In TCRdb, the RT-PCR reads were re-called with MiXCR into one record per CDR3 protein. The sample includes over 800,000 distinct CDR3 sequences, around 20% seen only once; the top ten take approximately 10%. This sample comprised PBMCs from blood, obtained about 5 days after vaccination. Receptors originate from a man between 45 and 60 years old who received an inactivated influenza vaccine. CDR3s include the opening cysteine and the closing phenylalanine or tryptophan. A D gene is named only where the DNA matches it firmly. Size is omitted from some rows. Given values are once, few, many or a class for expanded clones.

clone_size | d_call | j_call | v_call | cdr3_length | cdr3_aa | cdr3_nt
few | TRBD1 | TRBJ1-5 | TRBV4-2 | 16 | CASSQDRGQVNQPQHF | TGTGCCAGCAGCCAAGACAGGGGACAGGTCAATCAGCCCCAGCATTTT
. | TRBD1 | TRBJ2-7 | TRBV7-9 | 14 | CASSPWDRPYEQYF | TGTGCCAGCAGCCCGTGGGACAGGCCCTACGAGCAGTACTTC
. | . | TRBJ2-2 | TRBV10-3 | 15 | CAISSGTPSSGELFF | TGTGCCATCAGTTCCGGGACACCCTCTTCCGGGGAGCTGTTTTTT
. | . | TRBJ1-3 | TRBV5-1 | 13 | CASGRGDENTIYF | TGCGCCAGCGGAAGAGGGGACGAAAACACCATATATTTT
. | TRBD1 | TRBJ2-1 | TRBV7-2 | 15 | CASSLVGQGLYAKFF | TGTGCCAGCAGCTTAGTCGGACAGGGCCTCTATGCGAAGTTCTTC
. | . | TRBJ2-2 | TRBV11-2 | 15 | CASSFRRSYSGELFF | TGTGCCAGCAGCTTTAGACGTAGCTACTCCGGGGAGCTGTTTTTT
. | . | TRBJ1-5 | TRBV10-1 | 13 | CASSDGRNQPQHF | TGCGCCAGCAGTGACGGCCGCAATCAGCCCCAGCATTTT
few | TRBD1 | TRBJ2-4 | TRBV6-1 | 14 | CATRGNLAKNIQYF | TGTGCCACCAGGGGGAACCTAGCCAAAAACATTCAGTACTTC
. | TRBD2 | TRBJ2-1 | TRBV5-1 | 21 | CASSLWGRGLADAGNYNEQFF | TGCGCCAGCAGCTTGTGGGGGAGGGGACTAGCGGATGCAGGGAACTACAATGAGCAGTTCTTC
. | TRBD1 | TRBJ2-5 | TRBV28 | 16 | CASSPQGTGDETPQYF | TGTGCCAGCAGTCCCCAAGGGACAGGGGACGAAACGCCCCAGTACTTC
. | . | TRBJ1-2 | TRBV4-3 | 14 | CASSQAASPISYTF | TGCGCCAGCAGCCAAGCAGCCAGCCCTATAAGCTACACCTTC
. | TRBD1 | TRBJ2-7 | TRBV15 | 15 | CATSRDHDRDYEQYF | TGTGCCACCAGCAGAGATCATGACAGGGACTACGAGCAGTACTTC
. | . | TRBJ2-5 | TRBV20-1 | 11 | CSARDGYPQYF | TGCAGTGCTAGAGATGGATACCCCCAGTACTTC
many | . | TRBJ2-1 | TRBV24-1 | 14 | CATSDLLQGSEQFF | TGTGCCACCAGTGATTTGCTTCAGGGCAGCGAGCAGTTCTTC
few | . | TRBJ1-1 | TRBV29-1 | 11 | CSVEQQIEAFF | TGCAGCGTTGAACAACAGATTGAAGCTTTCTTT
. | . | TRBJ2-7 | TRBV4-3 | 15 | CASSQEDGGSYEQYF | TGCGCCAGCAGCCAAGAAGACGGCGGCTCCTACGAGCAGTACTTC
. | . | TRBJ1-2 | TRBV20-1 | 13 | CSARAGRDYGYTF | TGCAGTGCTAGAGCCGGCAGAGACTATGGCTACACCTTC
few | TRBD2 | TRBJ2-7 | TRBV20-1 | 15 | CSASRGLAGGEEQYF | TGCAGTGCTAGTAGGGGACTAGCGGGAGGTGAGGAGCAGTACTTC
many | . | TRBJ2-7 | TRBV4-3 | 15 | CASSQDAQGDYEQYF | TGCGCCAGCAGCCAAGATGCCCAGGGTGACTACGAGCAGTACTTC
. | . | TRBJ2-5 | TRBV3-1 | 15 | CSSSQDSASVETQYF | TGTTCCAGCAGCCAAGATTCGGCATCCGTCGAGACCCAGTACTTC
. | . | TRBJ1-4 | TRBV18 | 15 | CASSPPGLGGEKPFF | TGTGCCAGCTCACCACCGGGACTCGGGGGTGAAAAACCGTTTTTT
few | TRBD2 | TRBJ2-7 | TRBV20-1 | 14 | CSALGTSGTYEQYF | TGCAGTGCTCTCGGGACTAGCGGAACCTACGAGCAGTACTTC
few | . | TRBJ1-5 | TRBV20-1 | 14 | CSARARVVDQPQHF | TGCAGTGCTAGAGCTAGGGTAGTCGATCAGCCCCAGCATTTT
many | TRBD1 | TRBJ2-1 | TRBV25-1 | 15 | CASRRADRPYNEQFF | TGTGCCAGCAGGCGAGCGGACAGGCCTTACAATGAGCAGTTCTTC